This entry is about one T cell receptor (beta chain). This clone's antigen is unknown. No much larger clone exists at a distance of one base, and base qualities are not known. The immunoSEQ assay at survey resolution was used to sequence TCRbeta rearrangements from genomic DNA. In the original analysis: In the TCR sequencing data, the smallest productive clonotype frequency that could be detected was 2.59 x 10-5. Analyses included only productive TCRbeta rearrangements, meaning complete and in-frame sequences. Sample clonality was computed as Simpson clonality in the immunoSEQ Analyzer version 3.0. Based on frequency, clones were grouped as very rare, small, medium, large (1-20%) or hyperexpanded (>20%). Generation probabilities were estimated with OLGA 1.2.3, V-gene circos plots were made with VDJtools, specificities were searched in VDJdb, and CDR3 motifs were identified with GLIPH. Drawn from immuneACCESS, this table holds only the in-frame rearrangements with V and J called that TCRdb kept. Clones are partly lost; checked studies trace under half to an unresolved V gene and leave the rest unexplained. From that table come the V and J calls and clone size; the DNA was used to work out D and trimming. The table for this sample lists tens of thousands of clones; roughly 79% of them were counted only once. The ten largest account for 4% to 4.5% of the sample.

V trim: 4 bases; J trim: 5 bases; unmatched bases: 9. CDR1 and CDR2, looked up from the germline V gene (reference sequence), are WNHNN and SYGVQD. Its CDR3 holds 15 amino acids, cysteine through phenylalanine. Left in the record is the CDR3 DNA by itself, 45 bases read in frame from the first base. Buffy coats from roughly 37 blood donors, supplied by the Finnish Red Cross blood service, were used as healthy controls. All TCR-sequenced material derived from peripheral blood: patient blood samples and healthy donor buffy coats. Ficoll-Hypaque gradient centrifugation was used to isolate peripheral blood mononuclear cells. For the healthy controls, CD4+ cells were obtained from buffy coats by magnetic purification. Genomic DNA was extracted using the Gentra Puregene Cell and Tissue kit, and a Qubit 2.0 fluorometer was used to quantify it. This sample is part of a study of STAT5B mutations in CD4+ large granular lymphocyte leukemia (dated by TCRdb to between 2022 and 2023). In the study overall: Among healthy controls, the CDR3 'QG' motif was associated with a particular HLA allele. Flow cytometry on FACSCanto II or FACSVerse showed that the purified fractions were more than 95% pure among lymphocytes. TCRbeta repertoires of CD4+ T-cell large granular lymphocyte leukemia patients were compared with those of healthy blood donors.

The research as a whole found: Main leukemic clonotypes were private to each patient, although under 30% appeared at low frequency in other patients' non-leukemic repertoires. Enrichment of TRBV06-family usage was observed among the top patient clones (8/27) relative to healthy controls (2/35). Compared with healthy CD4+ repertoires, CD4-sorted patient repertoires appeared more clonal, and this difference remained even after the putative leukemic clones were removed. The data were not HLA-matched, and the higher clonality in CD4+ T-LGLL than in CD8+ T-LGLL could be due to the relatively small sample size.

Input material: CD4+ T cells from blood buffy coats. The receptor's source is a human donor in good health. The chain links TRBV10-1 with TRBJ2-5, and 8 bases in between align with TRBD1. The DNA sequence is TGCGCCAGCAGTGTTTCGCAGGGGGCATGGGAGACCCAGTACTTC. This yields the protein CASSVSQGAWETQYF.